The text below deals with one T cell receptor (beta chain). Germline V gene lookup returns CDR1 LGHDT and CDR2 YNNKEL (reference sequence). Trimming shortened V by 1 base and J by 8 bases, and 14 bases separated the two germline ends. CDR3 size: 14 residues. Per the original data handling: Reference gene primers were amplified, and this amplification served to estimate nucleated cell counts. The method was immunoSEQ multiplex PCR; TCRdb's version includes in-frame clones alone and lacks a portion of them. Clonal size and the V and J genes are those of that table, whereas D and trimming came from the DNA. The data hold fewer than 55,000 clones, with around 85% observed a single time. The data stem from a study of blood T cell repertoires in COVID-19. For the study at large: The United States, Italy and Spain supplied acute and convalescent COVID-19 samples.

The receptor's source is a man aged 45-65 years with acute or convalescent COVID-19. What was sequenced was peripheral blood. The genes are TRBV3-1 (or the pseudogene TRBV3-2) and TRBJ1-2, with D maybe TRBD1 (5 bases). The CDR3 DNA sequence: TGTGCCAGCAGCCAAGGGTGGACATACGGGGGCTACACCTTC. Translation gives CASSQGWTYGGYTF.